Sequencing of this T cell receptor (beta chain) was carried out in a study of T cell repertoires in cytomegalovirus infection. V lost 0 bases and J 4 bases, leaving 9 bases between the germline ends. This CDR3 comprises 14 residues. CDR1 and CDR2 from the germline V gene are SQVTM and ANQGSEA. TCRdb redid the calling of the reads with MiXCR, one entry per CDR3 protein. The table includes some 180,000 distinct CDR3 sequences, roughly 9.8% detected once. The chain is built from TRBV29-1 and TRBJ1-4; unclear D gene. The source of this sequence is a human donor in good health (CMV status not recorded). Some clones in this sample may be carry-over from other donors' samples. The sequenced sample consisted of PBMCs. CDR3: CSVEDLRYNEKLFF. The DNA for the CDR3 is TGCAGCGTTGAAGATCTTCGGTATAATGAAAAACTGTTTTTT.